What follows are 5 T cell receptor beta chains derived from one specimen sequenced in a study of blood T cell repertoires in COVID-19. Sequencing used immunoSEQ multiplex PCR; TCRdb keeps in-frame clones, though not all of them. The table includes 130,000 to 150,000 clones, 84% detected once. Sequenced: PBMCs or T cells enriched from blood (not recorded which). These receptors originate from a woman aged 45 to 65 who had been exposed to COVID-19.

The chain has TRBV19 and TRBJ2-5, with D possibly being TRBD2 (6 bases). Germline values: CDR1 LNHDA, CDR2 SQIVND (reference sequence). Trimming stripped 1 base from V and 5 bases from J, with 14 bases between. CDR3 length equals 15 residues. The CDR3 reads CASSIGSRAGETQYF. CDR3 nucleotides: TGTGCCAGTAGTATAGGTTCCAGGGCGGGGGAGACCCAGTACTTC.

This sequence joins TRBV19 and TRBJ2-7; 8 bases are a match to TRBD1. V trimming: 5 bases; J trimming: 2 bases; junction bases outside the gene matches: 5. The CDR3 is made up of 14 amino acids. Per the germline V gene, CDR1 is LNHDA and CDR2 is SQIVND (reference sequence). The CDR3: CASSPGQGPYEQYF. In DNA form, the CDR3 reads TGTGCCAGTAGTCCAGGACAGGGCCCCTACGAGCAGTACTTC.

The chain employs TRBV3-1 (or the pseudogene TRBV3-2) and TRBJ2-5, with 8 bases that match TRBD2. Germline CDR1 LGHDT, CDR2 YNNKEL (reference sequence). The CDR3 extends over 15 amino acids. J lost 4 bases, V lost 0 bases, and 4 bases had no gene match. In DNA form, the CDR3 reads TGTGCCAGCAGCCAAGAGGGACTAGTCTTAGAGACCCAGTACTTC. Translated, it gives CASSQEGLVLETQYF.

The chain uses TRBV4-3 and TRBJ2-3; TRBD2 aligns across 15 bases. Unmatched junction bases numbered 7, after V lost 0 bases and J lost 3 bases. Germline V gene sequence: CDR1 LGHNA, CDR2 YSLEER. This CDR3 region has 19 residues. CDR3 protein: CASSQDLGLAGGPTDTQYF. CDR3 DNA: TGCGCCAGCAGCCAAGATCTAGGACTAGCGGGAGGGCCTACAGATACGCAGTATTTT.

The chain has TRBV4-3 and TRBJ2-5; 11 bases map to TRBD2. Germline CDR1 is LGHNA and CDR2 is YSLEER. V was pared by 0 bases and J by 2 bases, with 2 bases of the junction left unmatched. There are 16 residues in the CDR3. CDR3 sequence: CASSQDRLAGQETQYF. The CDR3 bases are TGCGCCAGCAGCCAAGATCGACTAGCGGGGCAAGAGACCCAGTACTTC.